This T cell receptor (beta chain) is from a study of molecular identifiers for immune sequencing clone quantification. With 4 bases removed from V and 0 bases from J, the gap between germline ends came to 3 bases. This CDR3 contains 12 residues. The germline V gene has CDR1 LNHDA and CDR2 SQIVND (reference sequence). CD8+CD4-CCR7+CD45RA+ cells were sorted as naive CD8 T cells. Each CDR3 protein gets one entry after TCRdb re-called the PCR reads with MiXCR. The table lists 9,500 to 15,000 distinct CDR3 sequences, 15% to 20% of them singletons. The J gene is TRBJ1-1, the V gene TRBV19; D is unclear. Sequencing input: naive CD8+ T cells from blood, with Jurkat cell RNA spiked in. Sample subset: FACS-sorted CD8+CD4-CCR7+CD45RA+ naive T cells. This receptor was obtained from a human donor in good health. Some libraries in this study had Jurkat cell RNA spiked in. The CDR3 region is CASSNLNTEAFF. DNA of the CDR3: TGTGCCAGTAGTAACCTGAACACTGAAGCTTTCTTT.